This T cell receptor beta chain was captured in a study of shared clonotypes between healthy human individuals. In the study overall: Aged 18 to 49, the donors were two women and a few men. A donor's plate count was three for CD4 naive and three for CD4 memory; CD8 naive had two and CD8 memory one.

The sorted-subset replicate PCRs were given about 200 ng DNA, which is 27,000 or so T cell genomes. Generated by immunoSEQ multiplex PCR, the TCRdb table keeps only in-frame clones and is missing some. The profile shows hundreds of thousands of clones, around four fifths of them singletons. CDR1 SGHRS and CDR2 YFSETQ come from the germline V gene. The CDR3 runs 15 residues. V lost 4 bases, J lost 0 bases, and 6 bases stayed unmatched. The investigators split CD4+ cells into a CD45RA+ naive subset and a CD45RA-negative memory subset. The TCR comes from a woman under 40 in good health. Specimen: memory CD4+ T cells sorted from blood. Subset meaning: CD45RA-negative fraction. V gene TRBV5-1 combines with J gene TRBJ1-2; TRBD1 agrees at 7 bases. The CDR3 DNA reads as TGCGCCAGCAGCGGTTGGGACAGCGCTAACTATGGCTACACCTTC. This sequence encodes CASSGWDSANYGYTF. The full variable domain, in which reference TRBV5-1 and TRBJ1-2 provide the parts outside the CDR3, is KAGVTQTPRYLIKTRGQQVTLSCSPISGHRSVSWYQQTPGQGLQFLFEYFSETQRNKGNFPGRFSGRQFSNSRSEMNVSTLELGDSALYLCASSGWDSANYGYTFGSGTRLTVV.